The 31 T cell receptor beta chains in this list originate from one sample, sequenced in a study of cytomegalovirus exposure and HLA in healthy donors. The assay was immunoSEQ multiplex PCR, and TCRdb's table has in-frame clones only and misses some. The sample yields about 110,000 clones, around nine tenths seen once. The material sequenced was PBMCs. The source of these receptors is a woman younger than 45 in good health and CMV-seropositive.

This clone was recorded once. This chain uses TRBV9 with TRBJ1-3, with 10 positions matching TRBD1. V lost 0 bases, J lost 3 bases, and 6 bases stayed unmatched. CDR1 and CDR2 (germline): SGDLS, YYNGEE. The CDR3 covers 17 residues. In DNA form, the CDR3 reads TGTGCCAGCAGCGTAGCTGGACAGGGGGATTTTGGAAACACCATATATTTT. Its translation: CASSVAGQGDFGNTIYF.

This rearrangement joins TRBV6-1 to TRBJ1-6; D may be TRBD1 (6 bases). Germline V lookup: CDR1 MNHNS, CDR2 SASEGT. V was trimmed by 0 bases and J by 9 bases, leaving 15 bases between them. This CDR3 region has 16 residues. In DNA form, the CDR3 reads TGTGCCAGCAGTGAAGCGCTTCTGCAGGGGACTTCACCCCTCCACTTT. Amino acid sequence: CASSEALLQGTSPLHF.

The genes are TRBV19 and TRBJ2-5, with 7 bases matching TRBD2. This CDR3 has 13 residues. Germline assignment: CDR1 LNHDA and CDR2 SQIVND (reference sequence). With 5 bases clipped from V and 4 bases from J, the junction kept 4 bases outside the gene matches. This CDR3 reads CASSSAGLETQYF. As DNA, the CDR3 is TGTGCCAGTAGTTCAGCGGGGTTAGAGACCCAGTACTTC.

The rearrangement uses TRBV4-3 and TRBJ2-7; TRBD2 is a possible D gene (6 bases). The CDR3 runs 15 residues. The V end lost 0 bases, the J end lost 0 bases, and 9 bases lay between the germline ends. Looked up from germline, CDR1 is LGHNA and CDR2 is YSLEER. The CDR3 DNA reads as TGCGCCAGCAGCCAAGATCCGGGGGTCTCCTACGAGCAGTACTTC. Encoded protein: CASSQDPGVSYEQYF.

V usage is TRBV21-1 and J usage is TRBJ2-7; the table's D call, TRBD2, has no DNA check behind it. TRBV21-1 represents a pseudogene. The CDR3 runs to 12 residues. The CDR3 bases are TGTGCCAGCAGCGCCCGAGGCTACGAGCAGTACTTC. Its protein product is CASSARGYEQYF.

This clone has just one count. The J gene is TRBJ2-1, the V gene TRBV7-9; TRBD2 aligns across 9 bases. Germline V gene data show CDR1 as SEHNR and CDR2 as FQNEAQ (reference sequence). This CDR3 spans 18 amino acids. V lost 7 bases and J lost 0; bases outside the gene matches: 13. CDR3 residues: CASTIGDQREASYNEQFF. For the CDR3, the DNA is TGTGCCAGCACCATTGGGGACCAGCGGGAGGCCTCCTACAATGAGCAGTTCTTC.

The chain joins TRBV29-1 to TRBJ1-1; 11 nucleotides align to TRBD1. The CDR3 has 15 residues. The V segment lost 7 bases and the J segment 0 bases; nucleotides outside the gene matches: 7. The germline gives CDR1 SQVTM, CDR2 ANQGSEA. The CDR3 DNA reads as TGCAGCGGTTCCCGGGACAGGGGGTTGAACACTGAAGCTTTCTTT. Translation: CSGSRDRGLNTEAFF.

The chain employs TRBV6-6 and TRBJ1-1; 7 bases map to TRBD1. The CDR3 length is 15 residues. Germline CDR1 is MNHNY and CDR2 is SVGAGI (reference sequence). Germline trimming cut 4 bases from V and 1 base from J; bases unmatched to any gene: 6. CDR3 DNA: TGTGCCAGCAGTTGGGACGGGACAGCGAACACTGAAGCTTTCTTT. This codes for CASSWDGTANTEAFF.

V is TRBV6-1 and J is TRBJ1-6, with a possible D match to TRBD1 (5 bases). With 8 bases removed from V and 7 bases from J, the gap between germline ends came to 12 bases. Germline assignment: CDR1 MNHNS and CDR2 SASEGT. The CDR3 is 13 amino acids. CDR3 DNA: TGTGCCAGCCAATGGGGCAAGAATTCACCCCTCCACTTT. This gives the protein CASQWGKNSPLHF.

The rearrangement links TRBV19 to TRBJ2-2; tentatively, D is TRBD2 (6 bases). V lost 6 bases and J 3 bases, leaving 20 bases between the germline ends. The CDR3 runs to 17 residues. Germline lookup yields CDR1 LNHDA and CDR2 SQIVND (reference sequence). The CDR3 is CASRGGLQGGDTGELFF. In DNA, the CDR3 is TGTGCCAGTAGGGGGGGATTGCAGGGAGGCGACACCGGGGAGCTGTTTTTT.

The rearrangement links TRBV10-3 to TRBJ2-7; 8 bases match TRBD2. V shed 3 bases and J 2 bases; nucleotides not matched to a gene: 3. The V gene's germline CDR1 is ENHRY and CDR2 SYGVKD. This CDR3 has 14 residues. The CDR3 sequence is CAISDSSGTYEQYF. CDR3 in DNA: TGTGCCATCAGTGATAGTAGCGGGACCTACGAGCAGTACTTC.

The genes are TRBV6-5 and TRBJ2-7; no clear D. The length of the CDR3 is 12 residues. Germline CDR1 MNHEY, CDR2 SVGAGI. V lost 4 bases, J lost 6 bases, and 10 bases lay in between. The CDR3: CASSLGVGEQYF. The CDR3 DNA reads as TGTGCCAGCAGTTTAGGAGTAGGCGAGCAGTACTTC.

In nucleotides, the CDR3 is TGTGCCAGCAGCCCAGAGACAGGGAGTGGAACTGAAGCTTTCTTT. Its protein product is CASSPETGSGTEAFF. V gene TRBV7-2 combines with J gene TRBJ1-1, with TRBD1 identical over 7 bases. Germline V gene lookup returns CDR1 SGHTA and CDR2 FQGNSA. With V trimmed by 5 bases and J by 5 bases, 11 bases remained unmatched. This CDR3 spans 15 amino acids.

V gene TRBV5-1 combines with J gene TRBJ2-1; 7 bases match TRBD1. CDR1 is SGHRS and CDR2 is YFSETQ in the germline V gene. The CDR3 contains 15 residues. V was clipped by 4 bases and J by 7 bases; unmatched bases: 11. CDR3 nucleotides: TGCGCCAGCAGCCTACGACAGGGTAAGGGGAATGAGCAGTTCTTC. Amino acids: CASSLRQGKGNEQFF.

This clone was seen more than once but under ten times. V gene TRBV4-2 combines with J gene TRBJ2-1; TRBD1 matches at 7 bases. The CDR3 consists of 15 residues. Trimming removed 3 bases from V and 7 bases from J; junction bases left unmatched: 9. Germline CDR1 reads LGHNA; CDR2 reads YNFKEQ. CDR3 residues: CASSHPPTGRNEQFF. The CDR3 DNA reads TGTGCCAGCAGCCACCCTCCGACAGGGCGGAATGAGCAGTTCTTC.

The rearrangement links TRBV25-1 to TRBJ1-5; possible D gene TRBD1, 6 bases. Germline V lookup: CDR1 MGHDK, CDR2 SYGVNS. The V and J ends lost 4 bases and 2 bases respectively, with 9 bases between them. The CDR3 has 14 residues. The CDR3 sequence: CASSARGGNQPQHF. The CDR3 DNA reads TGTGCCAGCAGTGCCAGGGGAGGCAATCAGCCCCAGCATTTT.

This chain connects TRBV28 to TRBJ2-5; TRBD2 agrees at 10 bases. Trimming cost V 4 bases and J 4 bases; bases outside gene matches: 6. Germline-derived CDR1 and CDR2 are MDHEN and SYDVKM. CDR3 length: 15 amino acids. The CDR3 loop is CASSSLAGGGETQYF. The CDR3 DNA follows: TGTGCCAGCAGTTCGTTAGCGGGGGGCGGAGAGACCCAGTACTTC. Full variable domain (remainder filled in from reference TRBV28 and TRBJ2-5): DVKVTQSSRYLVKRTGEKVFLECVQDMDHENMFWYRQDPGLGLRLIYFSYDVKMKEKGDIPEGYSVSREKKERFSLILESASTNQTSMYLCASSSLAGGGETQYFGPGTRLLVL.

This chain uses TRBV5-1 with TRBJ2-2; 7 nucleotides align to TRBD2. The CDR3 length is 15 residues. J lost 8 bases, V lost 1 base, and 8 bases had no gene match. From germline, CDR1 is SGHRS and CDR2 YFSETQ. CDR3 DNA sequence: TGCGCCAGCAGCTTGAGTCCGGGAGGTATGGGGGAGCTGTTTTTT. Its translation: CASSLSPGGMGELFF.

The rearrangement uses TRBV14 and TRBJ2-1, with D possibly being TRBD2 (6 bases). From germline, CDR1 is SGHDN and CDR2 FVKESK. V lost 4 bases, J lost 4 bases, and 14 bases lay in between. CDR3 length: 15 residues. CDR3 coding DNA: TGTGCCAGCAGCCTCAGGACTAACCCGTACAATGAGCAGTTCTTC. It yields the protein CASSLRTNPYNEQFF.

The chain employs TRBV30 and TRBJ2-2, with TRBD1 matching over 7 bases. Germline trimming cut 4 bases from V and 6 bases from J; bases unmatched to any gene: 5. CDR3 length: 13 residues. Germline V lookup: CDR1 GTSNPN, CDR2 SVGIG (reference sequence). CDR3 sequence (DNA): TGTGCCTGGAAAGGGGGCCGGGCCGGGGAGCTGTTTTTT. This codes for CAWKGGRAGELFF.

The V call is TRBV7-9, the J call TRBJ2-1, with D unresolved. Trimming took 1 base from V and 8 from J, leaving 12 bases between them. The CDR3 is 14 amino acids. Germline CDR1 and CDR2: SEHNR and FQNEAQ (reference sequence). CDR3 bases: TGTGCCAGCAGCTTAGAGCTACCTGTCCATGAGCAGTTCTTC. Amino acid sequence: CASSLELPVHEQFF. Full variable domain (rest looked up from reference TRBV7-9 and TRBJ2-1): DTGVSQNPRHKITKRGQNVTFRCDPISEHNRLYWYRQTLGQGPEFLTYFQNEAQLEKSRLLSDRFSAERPKGSFSTLEIQRTEQGDSAMYLCASSLELPVHEQFFGPGTRLTVL.

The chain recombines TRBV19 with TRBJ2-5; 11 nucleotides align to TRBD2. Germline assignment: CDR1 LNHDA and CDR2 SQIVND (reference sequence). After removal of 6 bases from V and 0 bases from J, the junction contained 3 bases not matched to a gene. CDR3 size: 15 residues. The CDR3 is CASSPLAGDQETQYF. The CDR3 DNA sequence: TGTGCCAGTAGCCCACTAGCGGGAGACCAAGAGACCCAGTACTTC. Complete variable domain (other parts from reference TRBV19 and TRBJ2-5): DGGITQSPKYLFRKEGQNVTLSCEQNLNHDAMYWYRQDPGQGLRLIYYSQIVNDFQKGDIAEGYSVSREKKESFPLTVTSAQKNPTAFYLCASSPLAGDQETQYFGPGTRLLVL.

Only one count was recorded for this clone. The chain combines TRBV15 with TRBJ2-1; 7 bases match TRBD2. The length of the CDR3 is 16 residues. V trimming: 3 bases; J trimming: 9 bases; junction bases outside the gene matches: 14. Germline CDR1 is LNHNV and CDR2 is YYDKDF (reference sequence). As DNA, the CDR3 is TGTGCCACCAGCAGGAGGGCGGGAGTTGAGGTGGGTGAGCAGTTCTTC. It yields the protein CATSRRAGVEVGEQFF.

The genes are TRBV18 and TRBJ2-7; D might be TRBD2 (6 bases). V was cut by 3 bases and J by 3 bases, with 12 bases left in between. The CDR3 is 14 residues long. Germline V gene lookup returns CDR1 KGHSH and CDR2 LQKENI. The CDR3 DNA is TGTGCCAGCTCACCGACCGGGACTTACTACGAGCAGTACTTC. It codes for CASSPTGTYYEQYF.

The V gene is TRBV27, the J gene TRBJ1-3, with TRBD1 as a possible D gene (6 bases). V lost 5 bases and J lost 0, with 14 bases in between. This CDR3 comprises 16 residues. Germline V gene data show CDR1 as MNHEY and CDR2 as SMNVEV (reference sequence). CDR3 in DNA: TGTGCCAGCAGTCCTCTTGGACAGATCTCTGGAAACACCATATATTTT. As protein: CASSPLGQISGNTIYF.

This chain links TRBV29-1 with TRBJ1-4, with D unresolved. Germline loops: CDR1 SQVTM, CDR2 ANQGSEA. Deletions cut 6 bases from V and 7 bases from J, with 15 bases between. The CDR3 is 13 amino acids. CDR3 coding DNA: TGCAGCGTGGCTGCGGAGGGCGGTGAAAAACTGTTTTTT. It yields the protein CSVAAEGGEKLFF.

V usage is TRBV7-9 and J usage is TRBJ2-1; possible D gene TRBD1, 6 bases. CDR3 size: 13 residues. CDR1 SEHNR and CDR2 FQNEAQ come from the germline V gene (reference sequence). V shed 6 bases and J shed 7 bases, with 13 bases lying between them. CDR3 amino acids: CASRFPGVNEQFF. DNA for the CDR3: TGTGCCAGCAGGTTCCCAGGGGTGAATGAGCAGTTCTTC.

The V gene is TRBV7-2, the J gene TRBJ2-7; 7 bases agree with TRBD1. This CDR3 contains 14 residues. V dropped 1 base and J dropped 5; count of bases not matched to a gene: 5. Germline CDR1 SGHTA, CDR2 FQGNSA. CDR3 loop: CASSLVVRGNEQYF. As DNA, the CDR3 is TGTGCCAGCAGCTTAGTAGTCAGGGGGAACGAGCAGTACTTC.

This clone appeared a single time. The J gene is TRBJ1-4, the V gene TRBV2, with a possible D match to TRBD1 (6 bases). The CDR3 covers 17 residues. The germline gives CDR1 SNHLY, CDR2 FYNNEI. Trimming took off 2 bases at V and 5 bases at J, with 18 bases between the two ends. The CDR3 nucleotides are TGTGCCAGCAGTGAACTGTCGTGGGGGCCCCCAAATGAAAAACTGTTTTTT. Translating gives CASSELSWGPPNEKLFF.

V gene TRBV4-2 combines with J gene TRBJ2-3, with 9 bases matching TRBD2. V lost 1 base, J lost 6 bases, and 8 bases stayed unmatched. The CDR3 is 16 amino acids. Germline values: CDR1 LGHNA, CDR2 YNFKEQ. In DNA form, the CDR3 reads TGTGCCAGCAGCCAAGTGGTAGCGGGAGTGGGTGATACGCAGTATTTT. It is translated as CASSQVVAGVGDTQYF.

Here the CDR3 reads CASSEQGLNGYTF. The DNA for the CDR3 is TGTGCCAGCAGTGAGCAGGGTTTAAATGGCTACACCTTC. The chain uses TRBV2 and TRBJ1-2; tentatively, D is TRBD1 (5 bases). The length of the CDR3 is 13 residues. The V gene's germline CDR1 is SNHLY and CDR2 FYNNEI. Trimming removed 3 bases at V and 6 bases at J, with 11 bases between.